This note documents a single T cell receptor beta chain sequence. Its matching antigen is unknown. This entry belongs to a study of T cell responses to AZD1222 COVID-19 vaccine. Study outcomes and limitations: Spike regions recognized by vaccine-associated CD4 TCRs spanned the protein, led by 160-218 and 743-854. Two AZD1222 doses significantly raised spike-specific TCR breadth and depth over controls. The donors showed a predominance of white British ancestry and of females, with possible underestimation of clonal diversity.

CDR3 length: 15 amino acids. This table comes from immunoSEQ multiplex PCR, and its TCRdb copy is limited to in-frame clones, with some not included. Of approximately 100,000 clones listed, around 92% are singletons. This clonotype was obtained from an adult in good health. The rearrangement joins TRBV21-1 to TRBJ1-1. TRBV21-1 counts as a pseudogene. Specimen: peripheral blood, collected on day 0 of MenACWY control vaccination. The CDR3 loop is CASSKASREATEAFF. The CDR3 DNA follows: TGTGCCAGCAGCAAAGCAAGCCGGGAGGCCACTGAAGCTTTCTTT.